There are a few counts of the clone carrying this T cell receptor beta chain. Its antigen remains unknown. The data derive from a study of T cell repertoires in cytomegalovirus infection. Study-wide background: Selection of CMV epitopes for the study included recently identified HLA-C-restricted and well-studied HLA-B-restricted ones. Study findings and constraints: HLA-C-restricted CMV clonotypes gave the most frequent clonotype in two of eight donors.

From the reads, TCRdb called clonotypes with MiXCR, one entry per CDR3 protein. Seen here are hundreds of thousands of distinct CDR3 sequences, over 25% observed once, and the top ten hold around 12%. Looked up from germline, CDR1 is SEHNR and CDR2 is FQNEAQ (reference sequence). The CDR3 is 12 residues long. The trim removed 5 bases at V and 6 bases at J, leaving 3 bases unmatched. The chain couples TRBV7-9 to TRBJ1-2; 7 bases agree with TRBD1. The sample was cultured CD8+ T cells from PBMCs, taken from culture after CMV antigen stimulation. The sequence was collected from a human donor in good health (CMV status not recorded). Some clones in this sample may be carry-over from other donors' samples. The CDR3 bases are TGTGCCAGCAGCCTGGGACAGAATGGCTACACCTTC. This encodes CASSLGQNGYTF.